Below, 12 T cell receptor beta chains from the same sample are listed, as sequenced in a study of chemoradiotherapy in HPV16-positive cancers. Clones were read by immunoSEQ multiplex PCR, and TCRdb kept only the in-frame ones, dropping some. The sample consists of about 22,000 clones, roughly 92% of them appearing once. The sequenced sample was blood, obtained from a patient who underwent chemoradiotherapy. Receptors were obtained from a human donor with HPV-associated anogenital cancer.

The CDR3 bases are TGTGCCACCAGCAGGGCCACTAGTTCAGCGGAGACCCAGTACTTC. Its translation: CATSRATSSAETQYF. This chain uses TRBV15 with TRBJ2-5; TRBD2 might be the D (5 bases). CDR3 length equals 15 residues. Germline assignment: CDR1 LNHNV and CDR2 YYDKDF (reference sequence). V shed 3 bases and J shed 5 bases, with 16 bases lying between them.

A note on this clone: The CDR3 carries no conserved terminal phenylalanine or tryptophan, so it likely arises from a read error. No DNA is shown, since the ends of the CDR3 on it are uncertain; the CDR3 is the one TCRdb lists. The genes are TRBV29-1 and TRBJ2-3; the D call of TRBD1 is as the table states it, not checked on the DNA. Germline assignment: CDR1 SQVTM and CDR2 ANQGSEA. Ends included, the CDR3 has 8 residues. The CDR3 loop is CSVEPGQN.

The chain joins TRBV7-9 to TRBJ2-6, with D possibly being TRBD1 (5 bases). The germline V gene has CDR1 SEHNR and CDR2 FQNEAQ (reference sequence). This CDR3 comprises 19 residues. V was clipped by 1 base and J by 1 base, with 17 bases between them. Here the CDR3 DNA reads TGTGCCAGCAGCTTAGGGTCGGGCAGGGCCGTTTCTGGGGCCAACGTCCTGACTTTC. The encoded protein is CASSLGSGRAVSGANVLTF.

This chain uses TRBV5-1 with TRBJ1-6; TRBD1 aligns across 8 bases. The germline V gene has CDR1 SGHRS and CDR2 YFSETQ. The V segment lost 4 bases and the J segment 10 bases; nucleotides outside the gene matches: 7. There are 14 residues in the CDR3. CDR3 nucleotides: TGCGCCAGCAGCCAGGACAGGGTCTCCTCACCCCTCCACTTT. Translated, it gives CASSQDRVSSPLHF.

This clone was counted a few times. The genes are TRBV7-9 and TRBJ1-5; tentatively, D is TRBD1 (5 bases). V lost 5 bases and J lost 0, with 11 bases in between. CDR1 SEHNR and CDR2 FQNEAQ come from the germline V gene (reference sequence). This CDR3 is 15 amino acids long. This CDR3 reads CASSPAGHSNQPQHF. The CDR3 DNA is TGTGCCAGCAGCCCCGCAGGACATAGCAATCAGCCCCAGCATTTT.

This clone has more than one count but fewer than ten. V gene TRBV6-5 combines with J gene TRBJ2-7; D not certain. V was pared by 2 bases and J by 3 bases, with 11 bases between. Germline-derived CDR1 and CDR2 are MNHEY and SVGAGI. The CDR3 consists of 14 residues. CDR3: CASSYGHTYYEQYF. The CDR3 bases are TGTGCCAGCAGTTACGGTCACACCTACTACGAGCAGTACTTC.

In regard to this clone: The conserved phenylalanine or tryptophan is not found at the CDR3 terminus, so this likely reflects a read error. The DNA is omitted, as the CDR3 cannot be located on it reliably, and the CDR3 follows TCRdb's listing. The chain links TRBV6-5 to TRBJ1-2; TRBD1, the table's D call, was not compared with the DNA. The CDR3 spans 13 residues, counting both ends. Germline V gene data show CDR1 as MNHEY and CDR2 as SVGAGI. CDR3 protein: CASRPTPLGRDTL.

The V call is TRBV9, the J call TRBJ2-3; D unclear. The CDR3 consists of 14 residues. The germline V and J ends were trimmed by 4 bases and 2 bases, with 11 bases remaining between them. Germline V CDR1 and CDR2: SGDLS, YYNGEE. Here the CDR3 DNA reads TGTGCCAGCAGCCCCGGCCGGCTCACAGATACGCAGTATTTT. It translates to CASSPGRLTDTQYF.

This chain links TRBV19 with TRBJ1-1, with D perhaps matching TRBD1 (6 bases). This CDR3 has 13 residues. The germline CDR1 and CDR2 sequences are LNHDA and SQIVND (reference sequence). Trimming removed 3 bases at V and 3 bases at J, with 8 bases between. Here the CDR3 reads CASSMGAYTEAFF. The CDR3 bases are TGTGCCAGTAGTATGGGGGCCTACACTGAAGCTTTCTTT.

The chain combines TRBV11-2 with TRBJ2-5, with D hard to call. The CDR3 is 11 residues long. V was clipped by 1 base and J by 7 bases, with 4 bases between them. Germline V gives CDR1 SGHAT, CDR2 FQNNGV. CDR3: CASSLVRTQYF. The CDR3 DNA reads as TGTGCCAGCAGCTTAGTACGGACCCAGTACTTC.

This clone came up once. The CDR3 DNA follows: TGTGCCAGCAGCAAAGAGGCAGGACTAGCGGGGGGGCCCCCAGATACGCAGTATTTT. It specifies CASSKEAGLAGGPPDTQYF. This chain connects TRBV21-1 to TRBJ2-3; the table gives TRBD2 as D, unverified against the DNA. TRBV21-1 is reported as a pseudogene. The length of the CDR3 is 19 residues.

The rearrangement joins TRBV4-3 to TRBJ2-3; D is ambiguous. The CDR3 spans 15 residues. V lost 2 bases, J lost 1 base, and 10 bases lay in between. Germline V gene data show CDR1 as LGHNA and CDR2 as YSLEER. The CDR3: CASSQFRSGTDTQYF. For the CDR3, the DNA is TGCGCCAGCAGCCAATTTCGGTCGGGCACAGATACGCAGTATTTT.